A selection of T cell receptor beta chains follows, all from one sample in a study of T cells in Graves' hyperthyroidism and ophthalmopathy. TCRdb redid the calling of the multiplex PCR reads with MiXCR, one entry per CDR3 protein. The sample yields about 350,000 distinct CDR3 sequences, roughly 13% seen once. The sequenced sample was blood. The receptor set was obtained from a woman between 25 and 40 years old with Graves' hyperthyroidism. CDR3s include the opening cysteine and the closing phenylalanine or tryptophan. A D gene is named only where the DNA matches it firmly.

CDR3aa	v_gene	j_gene	d_gene
CATQRGGQPQHF	TRBV19	TRBJ1-5	.
CSANPRDFAGYTF	TRBV29-1	TRBJ1-2	.
CASSLQNIQYF	TRBV5-1	TRBJ2-4	.
CASSPTFGGKAGDGVRNEQFF	TRBV11-2	TRBJ2-1	TRBD2
CASSQGTSGRANGGELFF	TRBV4-3	TRBJ2-2	TRBD2
CASSRHSGTVNTEAFF	TRBV19	TRBJ1-1	TRBD1
CASSLWNGELFF	TRBV28	TRBJ2-2	.
CASSSNDRGQGTEAFF	TRBV11-2	TRBJ1-1	.
CAISESEGNEQFF	TRBV10-3	TRBJ2-1	.
CASSRSGLAGNNEQFF	TRBV6-1	TRBJ2-1	TRBD2
CASRAVPFGYTF	TRBV2	TRBJ1-2	.
CASIPRGSVNEQFF	TRBV6-2/TRBV6-3	TRBJ2-1	TRBD1
CASSVAWWDYTSYNEQFF	TRBV9	TRBJ2-1	TRBD2
CASGLTGMGAFF	TRBV12-5	TRBJ1-1	.
CSAIYPGLVLADTQYF	TRBV20-1	TRBJ2-3	TRBD2
CASSLMSHRTDTQYF	TRBV11-2	TRBJ2-3	.
CASSITGVYEQYF	TRBV19	TRBJ2-7	.
CASSFWTASNQPQHF	TRBV12-3/TRBV12-4	TRBJ1-5	.
CASSQQGLAQYF	TRBV4-1	TRBJ2-3	.
CASSYPMGSGRFEQFF	TRBV6-5	TRBJ2-1	TRBD2
CASSGGYSNQPQHF	TRBV2	TRBJ1-5	.
CASSQTGGKGGTQYF	TRBV7-8	TRBJ2-5	TRBD1
CASSNSGTGDEQYF	TRBV18	TRBJ2-7	TRBD1
CASSPPLASYEQYF	TRBV11-2	TRBJ2-7	.
CASSWDTTDTQYF	TRBV6-2/TRBV6-3	TRBJ2-3	.
CASRLRDREHSGYTF	TRBV28	TRBJ1-2	TRBD1
CASSPRDSLNTEAFF	TRBV18	TRBJ1-1	TRBD1
CSARIAGARLNTVAFF	TRBV20-1	TRBJ1-1	.
CASREGGSQPQHF	TRBV6-1	TRBJ1-5	.
CAISALQGSGNTIYF	TRBV10-3	TRBJ1-3	TRBD1
CASEAKRGTQYF	TRBV28	TRBJ2-5	.
CASSYFPGGGDYGYTF	TRBV6-6	TRBJ1-2	.